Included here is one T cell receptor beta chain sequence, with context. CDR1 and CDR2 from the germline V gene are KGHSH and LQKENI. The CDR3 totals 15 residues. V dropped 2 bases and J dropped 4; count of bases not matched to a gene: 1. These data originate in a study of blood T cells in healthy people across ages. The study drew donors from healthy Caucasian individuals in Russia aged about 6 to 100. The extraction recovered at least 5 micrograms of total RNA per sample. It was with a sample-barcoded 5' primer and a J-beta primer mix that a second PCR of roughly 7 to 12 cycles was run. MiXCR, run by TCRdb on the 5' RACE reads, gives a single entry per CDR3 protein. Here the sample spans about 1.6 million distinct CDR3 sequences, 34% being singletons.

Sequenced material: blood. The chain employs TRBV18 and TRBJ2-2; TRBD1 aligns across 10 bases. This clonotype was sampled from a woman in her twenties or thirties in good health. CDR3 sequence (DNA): TGTGCCAGCTCACCATGGACAGGGGGCACCGGGGAGCTGTTTTTT. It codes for CASSPWTGGTGELFF.